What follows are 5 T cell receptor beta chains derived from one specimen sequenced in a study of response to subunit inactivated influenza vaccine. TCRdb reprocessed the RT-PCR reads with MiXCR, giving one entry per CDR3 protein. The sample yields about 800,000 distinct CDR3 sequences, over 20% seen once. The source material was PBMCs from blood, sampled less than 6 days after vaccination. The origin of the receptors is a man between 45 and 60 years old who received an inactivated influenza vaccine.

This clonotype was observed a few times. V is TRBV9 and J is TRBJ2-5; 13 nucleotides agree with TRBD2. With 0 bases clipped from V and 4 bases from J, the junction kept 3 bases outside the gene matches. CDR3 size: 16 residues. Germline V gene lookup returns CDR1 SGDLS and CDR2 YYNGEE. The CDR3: CASSVDGTSGIETQYF. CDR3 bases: TGTGCCAGCAGCGTAGATGGGACTAGCGGGATAGAGACCCAGTACTTC.

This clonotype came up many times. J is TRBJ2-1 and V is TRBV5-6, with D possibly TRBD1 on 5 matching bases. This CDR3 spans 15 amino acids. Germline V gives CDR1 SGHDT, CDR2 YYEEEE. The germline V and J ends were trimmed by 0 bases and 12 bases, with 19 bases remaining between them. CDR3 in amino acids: CASSLAGNGWAGQFF. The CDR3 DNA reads TGTGCCAGCAGCTTGGCAGGGAATGGCTGGGCTGGGCAGTTCTTC. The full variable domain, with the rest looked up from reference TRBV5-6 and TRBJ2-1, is DAGVTQSPTHLIKTRGQQVTLRCSPKSGHDTVSWYQQALGQGPQFIFQYYEEEERQRGNFPDRFSGHQFPNYSSELNVNALLLGDSALYLCASSLAGNGWAGQFFGPGTRLTVL.

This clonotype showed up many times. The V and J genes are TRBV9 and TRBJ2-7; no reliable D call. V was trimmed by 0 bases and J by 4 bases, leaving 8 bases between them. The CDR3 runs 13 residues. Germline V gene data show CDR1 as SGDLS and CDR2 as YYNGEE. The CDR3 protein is CASSVGVGYEQYF. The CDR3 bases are TGTGCCAGCAGCGTAGGTGTAGGATACGAGCAGTACTTC.

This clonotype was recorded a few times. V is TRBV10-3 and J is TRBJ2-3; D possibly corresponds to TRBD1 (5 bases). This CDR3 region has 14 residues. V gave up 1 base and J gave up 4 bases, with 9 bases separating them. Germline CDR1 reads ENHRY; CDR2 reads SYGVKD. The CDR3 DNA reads TGTGCCATCAGTGAGTTTGACAGCGCAGATACGCAGTATTTT. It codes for CAISEFDSADTQYF.

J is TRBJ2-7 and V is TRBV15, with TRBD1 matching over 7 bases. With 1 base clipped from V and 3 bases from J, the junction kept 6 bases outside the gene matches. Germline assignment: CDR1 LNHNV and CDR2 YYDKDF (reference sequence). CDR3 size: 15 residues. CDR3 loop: CATSRGGGADYEQYF. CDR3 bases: TGTGCCACCAGCAGAGGAGGGGGCGCGGACTACGAGCAGTACTTC. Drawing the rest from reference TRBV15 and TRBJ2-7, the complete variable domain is DAMVIQNPRYQVTQFGKPVTLSCSQTLNHNVMYWYQQKSSQAPKLLFHYYDKDFNNEADTPDNFQSRRPNTSFCFLDIRSPGLGDTAMYLCATSRGGGADYEQYFGPGTRLTVT.